This T cell receptor beta chain was observed in a study of T cells in Graves' hyperthyroidism and ophthalmopathy. At the level of the study: Before treatment of any kind, peripheral blood was taken at initial diagnosis.

Study-level findings and limits: Stable hyperthyroidism was separated from ophthalmopathy by a model based on 13 V-J features. The majority of expanded thyroid clonotypes above 0.001 also appeared in blood. Ophthalmopathy, as predicted by the model, came a median 6.5 months after the prediction.

RNA transcripts provided the source from which TCR beta CDR3 regions were amplified. The HTBI set primed first-round TCR CDR3 RT-PCR. TCRdb analysed the multiplex PCR reads with MiXCR anew, one entry per CDR3 protein. This sample has hundreds of thousands of distinct CDR3 sequences; roughly 24% occur once, and the top ten carry approximately 10%. This clonotype has more than one count but fewer than ten. The antigen is undetermined. Trimming shortened V by 5 bases and J by 0 bases, and 17 bases separated the two germline ends. CDR3 length equals 16 residues. Germline V gives CDR1 SGHAT, CDR2 FQNNGV. Sequencing input: blood. This chain uses TRBV11-2 with TRBJ2-7; TRBD1 is a possible D gene (6 bases). This TCR came from a woman under 40 with Graves' ophthalmopathy. CDR3 loop: CASSPWGQGRSYEQYF. The CDR3 region has the DNA TGTGCCAGCAGCCCGTGGGGGCAGGGGCGCTCCTACGAGCAGTACTTC.